These 5 T cell receptor beta chains were all obtained from the same sample, sequenced in a study of T cell changes during pregnancy in multiple sclerosis. Sequencing was performed with immunoSEQ multiplex PCR; in TCRdb, only in-frame clones are kept and a portion is missing. The table includes tens of thousands of clones, roughly nine tenths detected once. Here the sequenced sample was CD4+ T cells from peripheral blood mononuclear cells, taken before pregnancy. These receptors originate from a female donor with multiple sclerosis, enrolled in a pregnancy study.

This chain joins TRBV6-1 and TRBJ1-4; D possibly corresponds to TRBD1 (6 bases). Germline CDR1 reads MNHNS; CDR2 reads SASEGT. Trimming shortened V by 1 base and J by 8 bases, and 8 bases separated the two germline ends. The CDR3 sequence is 13 residues long. CDR3 coding DNA: TGTGCCAGCAGTGAAGTTCAGGGGGAAAAACTGTTTTTT. Amino acids: CASSEVQGEKLFF.

The J gene is TRBJ2-2, the V gene TRBV19; maybe TRBD1 (7 bases). The CDR3 consists of 15 residues. V shed 5 bases and J shed 7 bases, with 17 bases lying between them. From germline, CDR1 is LNHDA and CDR2 SQIVND (reference sequence). This chain's CDR3 is CASSLGGGAGGELFF. CDR3 coding DNA: TGTGCCAGTAGTCTTGGAGGGGGCGCAGGCGGGGAGCTGTTTTTT.

On this clone itself: Relative to the germline gene, one junction end is altered; a read error may explain this. The rearrangement joins TRBV10-3 to TRBJ1-2; no clear D. Per the germline V gene, CDR1 is ENHRY and CDR2 is SYGVKD. The CDR3 extends over 13 amino acids. As DNA, the CDR3 is TGTGCCATCAGTGAAGCGGGTCCCTATGACTACACCTTC. Protein product: CAISEAGPYDYTF.

The chain employs TRBV28 and TRBJ1-5, with D perhaps matching TRBD1 (6 bases). The V gene lost 5 bases and the J gene lost 2 bases, with 7 bases spanning the gap. Germline CDR1 is MDHEN and CDR2 is SYDVKM. This CDR3 contains 13 residues. CDR3 loop: CASSRQGNQPQHF. As DNA, the CDR3 is TGTGCCAGCAGTCGACAGGGCAATCAGCCCCAGCATTTT.

The chain has TRBV5-4 and TRBJ2-3; 13 positions agree with TRBD2. This CDR3 is 15 amino acids long. Per the germline V gene, CDR1 is SGHNT and CDR2 is YYREEE (reference sequence). Trimming at V came to 0 bases and at J to 5 bases, leaving 0 bases not matched to a gene. CDR3 bases: TGTGCCAGCAGCTTGGGGACTAGCGGGAGAGATACGCAGTATTTT. Its translation: CASSLGTSGRDTQYF.